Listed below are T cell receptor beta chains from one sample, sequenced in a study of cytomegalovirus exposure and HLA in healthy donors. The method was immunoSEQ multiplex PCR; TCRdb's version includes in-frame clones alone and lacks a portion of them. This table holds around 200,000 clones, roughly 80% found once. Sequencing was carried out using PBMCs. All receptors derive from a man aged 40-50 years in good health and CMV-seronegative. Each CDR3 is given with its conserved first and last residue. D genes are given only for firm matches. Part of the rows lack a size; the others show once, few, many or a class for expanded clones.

CDR3: CASRLRQGLNEQYF
DNA: TGCGCCAGCAGACTCCGACAGGGTTTAAACGAGCAGTACTTC
D: TRBD1
J: TRBJ2-7
V: TRBV5-1
size: few

CDR3: CASAKDRALAYEQYF
DNA: TGTGCTAGTGCCAAGGACAGGGCATTGGCCTACGAGCAGTACTTC
D: TRBD1
J: TRBJ2-7
V: TRBV12-5
size: -

CDR3: CASRGTGNTEAFF
DNA: TGTGCCAGCAGGGGGACAGGGAACACTGAAGCTTTCTTT
D: TRBD1
J: TRBJ1-1
V: TRBV6-6
size: -

CDR3: CASSQGRGEDTEAFF
DNA: TGCGCCAGCAGCCAAGGGCGGGGGGAGGACACTGAAGCTTTCTTT
D: -
J: TRBJ1-1
V: TRBV4-3
size: once

CDR3: CASSYGHSYEQYF
DNA: TGTGCCAGCAGTTACGGGCACTCCTACGAGCAGTACTTC
D: -
J: TRBJ2-7
V: TRBV6-5
size: -

CDR3: CSSSLAPGQGDYGYTF
DNA: TGTTCCAGCAGCTTAGCCCCCGGACAGGGCGACTATGGCTACACCTTC
D: TRBD1
J: TRBJ1-2
V: TRBV7-9
size: -

CDR3: CASSLGDSYNEQFF
DNA: TGCGCCAGCAGCTTGGGGGACAGTTACAATGAGCAGTTCTTC
D: TRBD1
J: TRBJ2-1
V: TRBV5-1
size: few

CDR3: CASSSLKQGPNTEAFF
DNA: TGCGCCAGCAGCTCGCTAAAACAGGGACCCAACACTGAAGCTTTCTTT
D: -
J: TRBJ1-1
V: TRBV5-1
size: -

CDR3: CASSWTGETQYF
DNA: TGTGCCAGCAGCTGGACAGGGGAGACCCAGTACTTC
D: TRBD1
J: TRBJ2-5
V: TRBV7-2
size: -

CDR3: CASSQTSGGGWYEQYF
DNA: TGCGCCAGCAGCCAAACTAGCGGAGGTGGTTGGTACGAGCAGTACTTC
D: TRBD2
J: TRBJ2-7
V: TRBV4-1
size: once

CDR3: CTSSHPSGKGNEQFF
DNA: TGCACCAGCAGCCACCCTAGCGGGAAAGGTAATGAGCAGTTCTTC
D: -
J: TRBJ2-1
V: TRBV1
size: -

CDR3: CASSPGQVSYNEQFF
DNA: TGTGCCAGCAGCCCCGGACAGGTCTCCTACAATGAGCAGTTCTTC
D: TRBD1
J: TRBJ2-1
V: TRBV28
size: few

CDR3: CASSSDRGGLKQYF
DNA: TGTGCCAGCAGTTCGGACAGGGGTGGTCTGAAGCAGTACTTC
D: TRBD1
J: TRBJ2-7
V: TRBV27
size: -

CDR3: CASSSPGQNYGYTF
DNA: TGTGCCAGCAGTTCTCCGGGACAGAACTATGGCTACACCTTC
D: TRBD1
J: TRBJ1-2
V: TRBV27
size: -

CDR3: CASATYSFNEQFF
DNA: TGCGCCAGCGCCACCTATTCCTTCAATGAGCAGTTCTTC
D: -
J: TRBJ2-1
V: TRBV4-1
size: -

CDR3: CASSLKSSGAYGQPQHF
DNA: TGTGCCAGCAGTTTAAAGTCATCCGGTGCTTACGGTCAGCCCCAGCATTTT
D: -
J: TRBJ1-5
V: TRBV27
size: -

CDR3: CASSYITDSPLHF
DNA: TGTGCCAGCAGTTACATAACTGATTCACCCCTCCACTTT
D: -
J: TRBJ1-6
V: TRBV6-5
size: few

CDR3: CASSLDGSNQPQHF
DNA: TGTGCCAGCAGCCTAGACGGGAGCAATCAGCCCCAGCATTTT
D: -
J: TRBJ1-5
V: TRBV5-6
size: -

CDR3: CASSQDLAGGRTGELFF
DNA: TGTGCCAGCAGCCAAGATCTAGCGGGGGGGCGCACCGGGGAGCTGTTTTTT
D: TRBD2
J: TRBJ2-2
V: TRBV14
size: -

CDR3: CASSFAGGYGYTF
DNA: TGTGCCAGCAGTTTTGCAGGGGGCTATGGCTACACCTTC
D: TRBD1
J: TRBJ1-2
V: TRBV27
size: -

CDR3: CASSLSRTNEKLFF
DNA: TGTGCCAGCAGCCTAAGCCGGACTAATGAAAAACTGTTTTTT
D: -
J: TRBJ1-4
V: TRBV6-5
size: -

CDR3: CASSLGGLQYF
DNA: TGTGCCAGCAGCCTCGGGGGGTTGCAGTACTTC
D: TRBD2
J: TRBJ2-5
V: TRBV5-4
size: -

CDR3: CASSADLAGALEQYF
DNA: TGTGCCAGCAGCGCCGATCTAGCGGGAGCTCTCGAGCAGTACTTC
D: TRBD2
J: TRBJ2-7
V: TRBV7-9
size: -

CDR3: CASSLDPTSIYEQYF
DNA: TGTGCCAGCAGCTTGGATCCGACAAGCATATACGAGCAGTACTTC
D: -
J: TRBJ2-7
V: TRBV5-4
size: -

CDR3: CASSRDRDETQYF
DNA: TGTGCCAGCAGCCGCGACAGGGACGAGACCCAGTACTTC
D: TRBD1
J: TRBJ2-5
V: TRBV11-1
size: -

CDR3: CASSPPGARHSGNTIYF
DNA: TGTGCCAGCTCGCCTCCAGGGGCTCGTCACTCTGGAAACACCATATATTTT
D: -
J: TRBJ1-3
V: TRBV18
size: -

CDR3: CASSLKPRQGNSGNTIYF
DNA: TGTGCCAGCAGCTTAAAACCCCGACAGGGAAACTCTGGAAACACCATATATTTT
D: TRBD1
J: TRBJ1-3
V: TRBV7-3
size: -

CDR3: CASSPKERLAGELYQETQYF
DNA: TGTGCCAGCTCACCAAAGGAGAGACTAGCGGGGGAGCTGTACCAAGAGACCCAGTACTTC
D: TRBD2
J: TRBJ2-5
V: TRBV18
size: -

CDR3: CASSPGTSAVFEQFF
DNA: TGCGCCAGCAGCCCCGGGACTAGCGCCGTTTTTGAGCAGTTCTTC
D: TRBD2
J: TRBJ2-1
V: TRBV10-1
size: few

CDR3: CASSWGRQGIGYTF
DNA: TGTGCCAGCAGTTGGGGGAGACAGGGGATAGGCTACACCTTC
D: TRBD1
J: TRBJ1-2
V: TRBV7-2
size: -

CDR3: CATSRGGDPGGELFF
DNA: TGTGCCACCAGCAGGGGAGGTGACCCCGGCGGGGAGCTGTTTTTT
D: -
J: TRBJ2-2
V: TRBV15
size: -

CDR3: CASSPSGSGRGRSAGELFF
DNA: TGTGCCAGCAGCCCGAGCGGGTCTGGCAGGGGGCGCTCCGCCGGGGAGCTGTTTTTT
D: TRBD1
J: TRBJ2-2
V: TRBV7-2
size: -

CDR3: CAISEAADQPQHF
DNA: TGTGCCATCAGTGAGGCCGCGGATCAGCCCCAGCATTTT
D: -
J: TRBJ1-5
V: TRBV10-3
size: -

CDR3: CAWSAQGGSGYTF
DNA: TGTGCCTGGAGTGCCCAGGGAGGTAGTGGCTACACCTTC
D: -
J: TRBJ1-2
V: TRBV30
size: -

CDR3: CASTPYTGELFF
DNA: TGTGCCAGCACTCCCTACACCGGGGAGCTGTTTTTT
D: -
J: TRBJ2-2
V: TRBV28
size: -

CDR3: CASSLAGLAGENIQYF
DNA: TGTGCCAGCAGCCTAGCGGGACTAGCGGGAGAAAACATTCAGTACTTC
D: TRBD2
J: TRBJ2-4
V: TRBV7-2
size: -

CDR3: CASIEGRTNEQFF
DNA: TGTGCCAGCATTGAGGGGAGGACCAATGAGCAGTTCTTC
D: -
J: TRBJ2-1
V: TRBV28
size: few

CDR3: CASSPTGTVYNEQFF
DNA: TGTGCCAGCAGCCCAACCGGGACAGTCTACAATGAGCAGTTCTTC
D: TRBD1
J: TRBJ2-1
V: TRBV11-1
size: -

CDR3: CASSPGQTYNEQFF
DNA: TGCGCCAGCAGCCCGGGACAAACCTACAATGAGCAGTTCTTC
D: -
J: TRBJ2-1
V: TRBV5-1
size: -